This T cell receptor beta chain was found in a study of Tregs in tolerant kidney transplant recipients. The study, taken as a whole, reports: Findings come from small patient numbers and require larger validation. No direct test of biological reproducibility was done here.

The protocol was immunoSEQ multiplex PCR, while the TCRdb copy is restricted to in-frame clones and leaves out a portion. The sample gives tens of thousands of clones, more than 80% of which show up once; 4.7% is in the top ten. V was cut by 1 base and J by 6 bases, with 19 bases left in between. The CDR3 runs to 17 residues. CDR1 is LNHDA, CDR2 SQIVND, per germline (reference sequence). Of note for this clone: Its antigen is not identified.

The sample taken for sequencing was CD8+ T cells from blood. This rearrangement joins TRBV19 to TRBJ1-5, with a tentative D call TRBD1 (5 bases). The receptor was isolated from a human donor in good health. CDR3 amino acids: CASSIGQGFRFGQPQHF. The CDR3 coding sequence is TGTGCCAGTAGTATAGGGCAGGGATTTCGATTTGGTCAGCCCCAGCATTTT.